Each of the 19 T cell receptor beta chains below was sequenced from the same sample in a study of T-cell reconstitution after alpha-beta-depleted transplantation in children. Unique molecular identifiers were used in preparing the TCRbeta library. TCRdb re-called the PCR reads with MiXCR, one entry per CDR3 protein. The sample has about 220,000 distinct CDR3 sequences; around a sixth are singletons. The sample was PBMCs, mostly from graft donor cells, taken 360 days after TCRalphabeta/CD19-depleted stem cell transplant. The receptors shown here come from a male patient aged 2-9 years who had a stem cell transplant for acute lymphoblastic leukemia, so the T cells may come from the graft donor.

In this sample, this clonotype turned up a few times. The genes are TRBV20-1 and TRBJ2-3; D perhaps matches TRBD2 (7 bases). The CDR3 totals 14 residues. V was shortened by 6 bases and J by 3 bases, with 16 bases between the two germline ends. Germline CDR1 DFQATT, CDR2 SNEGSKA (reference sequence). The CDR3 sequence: CSANGGGGTDTQYF. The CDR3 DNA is TGCAGTGCCAACGGAGGGGGGGGTACAGATACGCAGTATTTT.

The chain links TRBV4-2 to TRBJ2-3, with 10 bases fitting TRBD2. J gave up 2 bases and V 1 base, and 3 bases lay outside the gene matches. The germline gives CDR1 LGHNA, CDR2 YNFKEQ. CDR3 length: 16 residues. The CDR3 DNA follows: TGTGCCAGCAGCCAAGGGGGACTAGCGTACACAGATACGCAGTATTTT. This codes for CASSQGGLAYTDTQYF.

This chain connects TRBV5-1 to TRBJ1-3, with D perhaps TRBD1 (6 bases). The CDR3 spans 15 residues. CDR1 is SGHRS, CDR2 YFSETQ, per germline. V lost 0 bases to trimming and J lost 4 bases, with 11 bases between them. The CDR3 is CASSLVAGGGNTIYF. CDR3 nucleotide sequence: TGCGCCAGCAGCTTGGTAGCCGGGGGCGGAAACACCATATATTTT.

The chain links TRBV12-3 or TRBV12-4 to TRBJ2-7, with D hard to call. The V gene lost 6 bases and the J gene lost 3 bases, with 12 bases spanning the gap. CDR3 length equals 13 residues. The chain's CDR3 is CASSPSIGYEQYF. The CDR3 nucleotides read TGTGCCAGCAGCCCAAGCATCGGCTACGAGCAGTACTTC.

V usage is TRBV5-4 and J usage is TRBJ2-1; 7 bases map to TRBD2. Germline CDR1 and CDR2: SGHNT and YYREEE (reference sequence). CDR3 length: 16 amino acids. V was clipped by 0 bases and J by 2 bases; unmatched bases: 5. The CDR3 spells CASSLGSSGPYNEQFF. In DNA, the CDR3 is TGTGCCAGCAGCTTGGGTTCTAGCGGTCCCTACAATGAGCAGTTCTTC.

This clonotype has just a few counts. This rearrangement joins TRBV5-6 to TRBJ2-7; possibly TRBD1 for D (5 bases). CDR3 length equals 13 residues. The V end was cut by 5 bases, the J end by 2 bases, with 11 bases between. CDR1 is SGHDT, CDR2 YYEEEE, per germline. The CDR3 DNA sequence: TGTGCCAGCAGTCCCGACAGAGCCTACGAGCAGTACTTC. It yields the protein CASSPDRAYEQYF.

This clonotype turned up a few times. For the CDR3, the DNA is TGTGCCAGCAGCTCAAGTTTTTTATGGTGCAGAGTGAATGAAAAACTGTTTTTT. It is translated as CASSSSFLWCRVNEKLFF. This chain joins TRBV21-1 and TRBJ1-4. TRBV21-1 is a pseudogene locus. This CDR3 has 18 amino acids.

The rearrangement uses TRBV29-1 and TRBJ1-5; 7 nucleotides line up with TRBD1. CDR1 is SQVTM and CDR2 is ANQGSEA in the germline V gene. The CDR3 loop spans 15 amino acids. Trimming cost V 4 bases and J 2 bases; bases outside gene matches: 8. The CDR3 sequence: CSVAETGVGNQPQHF. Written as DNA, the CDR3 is TGCAGCGTTGCGGAAACAGGGGTAGGCAATCAGCCCCAGCATTTT.

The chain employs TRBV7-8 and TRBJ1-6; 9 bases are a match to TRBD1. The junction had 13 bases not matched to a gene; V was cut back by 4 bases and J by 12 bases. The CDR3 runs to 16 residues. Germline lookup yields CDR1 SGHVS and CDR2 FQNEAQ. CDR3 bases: TGTGCCAGCAGCTATAAACAGGGGGCGCTGATTCAACCCCTCCACTTT. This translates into CASSYKQGALIQPLHF. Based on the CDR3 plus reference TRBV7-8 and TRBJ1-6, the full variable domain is GAGVSQSPRYKVAKRGQDVALRCDPISGHVSLFWYQQALGQGPEFLTYFQNEAQLDKSGLPSDRFFAERPEGSVSTLKIQRTQQEDSAVYLCASSYKQGALIQPLHFGNGTRLTVT.

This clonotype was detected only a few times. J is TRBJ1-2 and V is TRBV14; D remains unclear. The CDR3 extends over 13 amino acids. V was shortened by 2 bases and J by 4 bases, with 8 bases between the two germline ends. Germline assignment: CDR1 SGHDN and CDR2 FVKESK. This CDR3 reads CASSQMWGYGYTF. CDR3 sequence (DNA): TGTGCCAGCAGCCAAATGTGGGGCTATGGCTACACCTTC.

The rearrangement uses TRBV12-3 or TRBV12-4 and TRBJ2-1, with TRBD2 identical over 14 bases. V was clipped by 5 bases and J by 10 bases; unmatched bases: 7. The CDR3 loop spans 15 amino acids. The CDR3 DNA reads TGTGCCAGCAGTACCGGGACTAGCGGGAGCTGGGAGCAGTTCTTC. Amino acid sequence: CASSTGTSGSWEQFF.

CDR3 bases: TGTGCCTGGAGTGAGGGGGAGGTGCTAGCCAAAAACATTCAGTACTTC. Amino acid sequence: CAWSEGEVLAKNIQYF. The rearrangement uses TRBV30 and TRBJ2-4; D may correspond to TRBD1 or TRBD2 (6 bases each). CDR1 GTSNPN and CDR2 SVGIG come from the germline V gene (reference sequence). The CDR3 loop spans 16 amino acids. Trimming pared 1 base from V and 0 bases from J, leaving 13 bases between.

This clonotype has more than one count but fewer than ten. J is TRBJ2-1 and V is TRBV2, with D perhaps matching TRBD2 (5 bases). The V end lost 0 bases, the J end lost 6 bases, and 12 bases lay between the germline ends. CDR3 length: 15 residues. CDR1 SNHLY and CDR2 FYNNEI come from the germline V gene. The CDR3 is CASSEARVFRNEQFF. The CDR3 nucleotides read TGTGCCAGCAGTGAAGCGCGGGTATTCCGCAATGAGCAGTTCTTC.

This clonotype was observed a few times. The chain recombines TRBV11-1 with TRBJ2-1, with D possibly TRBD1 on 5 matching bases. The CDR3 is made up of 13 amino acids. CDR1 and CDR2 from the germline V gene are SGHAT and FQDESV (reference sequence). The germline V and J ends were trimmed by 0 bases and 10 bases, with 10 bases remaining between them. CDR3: CASSLAGHQEQFF. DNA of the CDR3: TGTGCCAGCAGCTTAGCGGGGCACCAGGAGCAGTTCTTC. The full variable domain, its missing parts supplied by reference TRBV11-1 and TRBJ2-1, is EAEVAQSPRYKITEKSQAVAFWCDPISGHATLYWYRQILGQGPELLVQFQDESVVDDSQLPKDRFSAERLKGVDSTLKIQPAELGDSAMYLCASSLAGHQEQFFGPGTRLTVL.

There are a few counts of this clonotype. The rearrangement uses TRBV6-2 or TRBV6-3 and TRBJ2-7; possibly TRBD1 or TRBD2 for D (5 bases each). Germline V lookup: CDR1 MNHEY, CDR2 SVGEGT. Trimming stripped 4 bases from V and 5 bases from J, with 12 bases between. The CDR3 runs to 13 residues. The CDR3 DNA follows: TGTGCCAGCAGTTTTACCCGGGACCACGAGCAGTACTTC. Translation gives CASSFTRDHEQYF.

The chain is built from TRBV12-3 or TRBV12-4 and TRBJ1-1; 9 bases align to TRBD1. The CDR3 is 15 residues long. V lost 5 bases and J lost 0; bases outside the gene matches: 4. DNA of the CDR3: TGTGCCAGCAGTCTAAGGACAGGGGTGAACACTGAAGCTTTCTTT. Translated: CASSLRTGVNTEAFF.

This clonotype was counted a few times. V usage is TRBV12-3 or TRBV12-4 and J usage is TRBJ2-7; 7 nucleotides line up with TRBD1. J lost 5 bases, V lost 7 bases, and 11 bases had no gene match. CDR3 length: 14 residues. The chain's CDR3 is CASTQGRGPNEQYF. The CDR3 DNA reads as TGTGCCAGCACCCAAGGTAGGGGGCCCAACGAGCAGTACTTC.

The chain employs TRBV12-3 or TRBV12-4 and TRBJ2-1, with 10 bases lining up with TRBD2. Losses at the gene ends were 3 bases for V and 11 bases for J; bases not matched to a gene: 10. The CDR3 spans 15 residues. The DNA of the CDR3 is TGTGCCAGCAGTTTTGGGACTAGCGACAACCATCAGCAGTTCTTC. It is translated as CASSFGTSDNHQQFF.

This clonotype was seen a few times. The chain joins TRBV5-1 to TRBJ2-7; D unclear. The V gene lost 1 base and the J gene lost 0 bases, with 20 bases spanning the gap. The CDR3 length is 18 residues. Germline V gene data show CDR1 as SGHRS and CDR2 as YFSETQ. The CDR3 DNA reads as TGCGCCAGCAGCTTGCATGGTAGCAAGTCAGCCAGCTCCTACGAGCAGTACTTC. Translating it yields CASSLHGSKSASSYEQYF.